This T cell receptor beta chain comes out of a study of immune cell composition in non-small cell lung cancer. About the research overall: Lung adenocarcinoma or squamous carcinoma made up most tumours.

Normal lung sampling was at least 3 cm from the tumour, as distant as possible. The CDR3 spans 15 residues. V was clipped by 5 bases and J by 2 bases; unmatched bases: 3. CDR1 MRHNA and CDR2 SNTAGT come from the germline V gene. Measured with immunoSEQ multiplex PCR; TCRdb has only the in-frame clones, and not every one. Of around 6,600 clones listed, roughly 80% are singletons. Sequenced sample: non-adjacent lung tissue. V is TRBV6-4 and J is TRBJ2-3; 11 bases map to TRBD2. The TCR sequence derives from a human donor with non-small cell lung cancer. Here the CDR3 reads CASSIAGGTTDTQYF. The CDR3 DNA reads as TGTGCCAGCAGTATAGCGGGGGGGACCACAGATACGCAGTATTTT.